This is a list of T cell receptor beta chains from one sample in a study of OX40 agonist ivuxolimab in advanced cancers. Sequenced by immunoSEQ multiplex PCR; TCRdb stores in-frame clones only, minus some. The sample contains roughly 50,000 clones, around 84% of which appear only once. The source was CD4+ or CD8+ T cells sorted from blood, collected in a trial of the OX40 agonist ivuxolimab. Receptors originate from an adult with an advanced solid tumor such as melanoma, head and neck, liver or kidney cancer. Both conserved end residues are part of each CDR3. The D gene is left open where the match is weak. Some rows have no size entry. The others give once, few or many, or a class for an expanded clone.

v_call	clone_size	d_call	j_call	cdr3_aa	cdr3_nt
TRBV30	NA	NA	TRBJ2-3	CAWSVGNAQNTQYF	TGTGCCTGGAGTGTTGGGAACGCACAAAATACGCAGTATTTT
TRBV11-2	NA	TRBD1	TRBJ1-4	CASSTGQITTNEKLFF	TGTGCCAGCAGCACGGGACAGATAACAACTAATGAAAAACTGTTTTTT
TRBV5-1	NA	TRBD1	TRBJ1-2	CASSLVVGQASYGYTF	TGCGCCAGCAGCTTGGTAGTCGGACAGGCGAGCTATGGCTACACCTTC
TRBV28	NA	TRBD1	TRBJ1-2	CASKPGQGLPWGYTF	TGTGCCAGCAAACCGGGACAGGGACTGCCTTGGGGCTACACCTTC
TRBV7-2	NA	NA	TRBJ1-3	CASSLVRGGQGNTIYF	TGTGCCAGCAGCTTAGTTCGGGGGGGTCAAGGAAACACCATATATTTT
TRBV5-1	NA	NA	TRBJ1-2	CASRSGLNYGYTF	TGCGCCAGCAGATCGGGTCTCAACTATGGCTACACCTTC
TRBV7-9	NA	TRBD2	TRBJ2-5	CASSPRVSGGRETQYF	TGTGCCAGCAGCCCCCGGGTTAGCGGGGGACGAGAGACCCAGTACTTC
TRBV6-1	NA	NA	TRBJ1-5	CASSEEGEQPQHF	TGTGCCAGCAGTGAAGAAGGGGAACAGCCCCAGCATTTT
TRBV7-7	NA	NA	TRBJ1-3	CASSPHPSGNTIYF	TGTGCCAGCAGCCCCCACCCGTCTGGAAACACCATATATTTT
TRBV6-5	NA	NA	TRBJ1-1	CASSYSSRGTTEAFF	TGTGCCAGCAGTTACTCGAGTAGGGGGACCACTGAAGCTTTCTTT
TRBV7-2	NA	TRBD2	TRBJ2-1	CASSLGAWTSGNNEQFF	TGTGCCAGCAGCTTAGGAGCTTGGACTAGCGGGAACAATGAGCAGTTCTTC
TRBV7-2	NA	NA	TRBJ1-1	CASSLGRVKAFF	TGTGCCAGCAGCTTAGGGCGCGTCAAAGCTTTCTTT
TRBV19	NA	TRBD2	TRBJ2-1	CASSRGLANNEQFF	TGTGCCAGTAGTAGGGGACTAGCTAACAATGAGCAGTTCTTC
TRBV7-6	NA	NA	TRBJ2-7	CASSLAGGYRETYEQYF	TGTGCCAGCAGCTTAGCGGGGGGGTACAGGGAAACCTACGAGCAGTACTTC
TRBV18	NA	TRBD1	TRBJ2-1	CASSRQGYNEQFF	TGTGCCAGCTCACGACAGGGATACAATGAGCAGTTCTTC
TRBV5-5	NA	NA	TRBJ1-6	CASSLGGNSPLHF	TGTGCCAGCAGCTTGGGGGGTAATTCACCCCTCCACTTT
TRBV6-1	NA	NA	TRBJ2-5	CASGRPNQETQYF	TGTGCCAGCGGGAGACCGAACCAAGAGACCCAGTACTTC
TRBV10-1	NA	NA	TRBJ1-1	CASSGRGNTEAFF	TGCGCCAGCAGTGGACGAGGAAACACTGAAGCTTTCTTT
TRBV6-1	NA	NA	TRBJ1-5	CASSEAARVSNQPQHF	TGTGCCAGCAGTGAGGCCGCGAGGGTTAGCAATCAGCCCCAGCATTTT
TRBV6-1	NA	TRBD1	TRBJ1-3	CASRGGRGVGNTIYF	TGTGCCAGTCGGGGGGGCAGGGGGGTCGGAAACACCATATATTTT
TRBV7-9	few	NA	TRBJ1-6	CASSLADNSPLHF	TGTGCCAGCAGCCTCGCTGATAATTCACCCCTCCACTTT
TRBV10-3	NA	NA	TRBJ1-5	CAISESGRGQPQHF	TGTGCCATCAGTGAGTCCGGTCGCGGACAGCCCCAGCATTTT
TRBV25-1	NA	NA	TRBJ1-5	CASSQVGEQPQHF	TGTGCCAGCAGTCAGGTGGGGGAACAGCCCCAGCATTTT
TRBV10-3	NA	TRBD1	TRBJ2-7	CAIRSGQGPAGSSYEQYF	TGTGCCATCAGAAGCGGACAGGGGCCCGCCGGGAGCTCCTACGAGCAGTACTTC
TRBV2	NA	NA	TRBJ2-7	CASSPFRDGRSYEQYF	TGTGCCAGCAGCCCGTTCCGGGACGGACGCTCCTACGAGCAGTACTTC
TRBV7-9	NA	TRBD2	TRBJ2-1	CASSFLLAGNEQFF	TGTGCCAGCAGCTTCCTACTAGCGGGTAATGAGCAGTTCTTC
TRBV15	NA	TRBD2	TRBJ2-1	CATSRGLAGNEQFF	TGTGCCACCAGCAGAGGACTAGCGGGCAATGAGCAGTTCTTC
TRBV2	NA	NA	TRBJ1-1	CASSFDPGRTEAFF	TGTGCCAGCAGCTTCGACCCGGGAAGGACTGAAGCTTTCTTT
TRBV11-1	NA	NA	TRBJ2-7	CASRDYRTASYEQYF	TGTGCCAGCAGGGATTATCGGACGGCTTCCTACGAGCAGTACTTC
TRBV5-6	few	TRBD1	TRBJ1-5	CASSAGQLSNQPQHF	TGTGCCAGCAGCGCGGGACAGCTTAGCAATCAGCCCCAGCATTTT
TRBV7-9	once	NA	TRBJ1-3	CASSPGGSGNTIYF	TGTGCCAGCAGCCCGGGGGGGTCTGGAAACACCATATATTTT
TRBV6-1	NA	NA	TRBJ2-2	CASSARQEVTGELFF	TGTGCCAGCAGTGCGAGGCAGGAGGTCACCGGGGAGCTGTTTTTT
TRBV6-5	NA	NA	TRBJ2-2	CASSYVSANTGELFF	TGTGCCAGCAGTTACGTCTCTGCGAACACCGGGGAGCTGTTTTTT
TRBV19	once	TRBD2	TRBJ2-1	CASSIGGSSLYNEQFF	TGTGCCAGTAGTATCGGGGGGTCTAGTCTGTACAATGAGCAGTTCTTC
TRBV29-1	NA	NA	TRBJ2-1	CSVDVGSTYNEQFF	TGCAGCGTTGATGTGGGATCGACGTACAATGAGCAGTTCTTC
TRBV7-9	NA	TRBD2	TRBJ2-3	CASSLVRGGPTDTQYF	TGTGCCAGCAGCTTAGTGCGGGGGGGCCCAACAGATACGCAGTATTTT
TRBV11-3	once	NA	TRBJ2-3	CASSLGNTQYF	TGTGCCAGCAGCTTAGGTAATACGCAGTATTTT
TRBV5-1	NA	TRBD1	TRBJ2-5	CATRDRDQETQYF	TGCGCCACCCGGGACAGGGACCAAGAGACCCAGTACTTC
TRBV5-4	once	TRBD1	TRBJ2-1	CASSLGTGKNEQFF	TGTGCCAGCAGCCTTGGGACAGGGAAGAATGAGCAGTTCTTC
TRBV15	NA	NA	TRBJ1-2	CATSRDGLYGYTF	TGTGCCACCAGCAGAGATGGCCTCTATGGCTACACCTTC
TRBV2	NA	TRBD2	TRBJ2-1	CASRTSEANEQFF	TGTGCCAGCCGGACTAGCGAGGCCAATGAGCAGTTCTTC
TRBV7-2	NA	NA	TRBJ1-5	CASSLGGGGTQHF	TGTGCCAGCAGCTTAGGGGGTGGGGGGACCCAGCATTTT
TRBV14	NA	NA	TRBJ2-7	CASSHTLGQGVSYEQYF	TGTGCCAGCAGCCATACTCTGGGGCAGGGAGTGTCCTACGAGCAGTACTTC
TRBV5-4	few	NA	TRBJ2-5	CASSSKNKETQYF	TGTGCCAGCAGCTCGAAAAACAAGGAGACCCAGTACTTC
TRBV7-6	few	NA	TRBJ1-5	CASSPLNQPQHF	TGTGCCAGCAGCCCACTCAATCAGCCCCAGCATTTT
TRBV11-2	NA	TRBD1	TRBJ2-7	CASSLDRDRGREQYF	TGTGCCAGCAGCTTAGACCGGGACAGGGGCCGCGAGCAGTACTTC
TRBV19	NA	TRBD1	TRBJ2-2	CAGSHRGNTGELFF	TGTGCCGGCTCCCACAGGGGTAACACCGGGGAGCTGTTTTTT
TRBV29-1	NA	NA	TRBJ1-2	CSVDGGDYGYTF	TGCAGCGTTGATGGGGGGGACTATGGCTACACCTTC
TRBV6-1	NA	TRBD1	TRBJ2-1	CASSPPGTGKMQFF	TGTGCCAGCAGCCCCCCCGGGACAGGGAAGATGCAGTTCTTC
TRBV5-1	NA	NA	TRBJ2-1	CASSRLEPSYNEQFF	TGCGCCAGCAGTCGACTAGAGCCTTCCTACAATGAGCAGTTCTTC
TRBV4-2	NA	NA	TRBJ2-4	CASSQSQGMNIQYF	TGTGCCAGCAGCCAATCTCAGGGGATGAACATTCAGTACTTC
TRBV4-1	NA	NA	TRBJ2-3	CASSLSGLPSTDTQYF	TGCGCCAGCAGCCTATCGGGACTCCCAAGCACAGATACGCAGTATTTT
TRBV2	NA	NA	TRBJ1-2	CASSARGGNFGYTF	TGTGCCAGCAGTGCGCGGGGGGGCAATTTTGGCTACACCTTC
TRBV12-5	NA	NA	TRBJ1-5	CASGLVPGGSNQPQHF	TGTGCTAGTGGTTTGGTTCCCGGGGGTAGCAATCAGCCCCAGCATTTT
TRBV19	NA	NA	TRBJ2-1	CATDGRRYNEQFF	TGTGCCACGGACGGTCGCCGCTACAATGAGCAGTTCTTC
TRBV5-6	few	NA	TRBJ1-6	CASSLGQLYNSPLHF	TGTGCCAGCAGCTTGGGTCAGCTTTATAATTCACCCCTCCACTTT
TRBV6-1	NA	NA	TRBJ1-6	CASSELRKGVSPLHF	TGTGCCAGCAGTGAACTCAGGAAGGGCGTTTCACCCCTCCACTTT
TRBV5-5	NA	TRBD1	TRBJ1-1	CASSSTGTGEKAFF	TGTGCCAGCAGCAGCACCGGGACAGGCGAGAAGGCTTTCTTT
TRBV11-2	NA	NA	TRBJ1-2	CASSLDLRAIYGYTF	TGTGCCAGCAGCTTAGATCTTAGGGCCATCTATGGCTACACCTTC